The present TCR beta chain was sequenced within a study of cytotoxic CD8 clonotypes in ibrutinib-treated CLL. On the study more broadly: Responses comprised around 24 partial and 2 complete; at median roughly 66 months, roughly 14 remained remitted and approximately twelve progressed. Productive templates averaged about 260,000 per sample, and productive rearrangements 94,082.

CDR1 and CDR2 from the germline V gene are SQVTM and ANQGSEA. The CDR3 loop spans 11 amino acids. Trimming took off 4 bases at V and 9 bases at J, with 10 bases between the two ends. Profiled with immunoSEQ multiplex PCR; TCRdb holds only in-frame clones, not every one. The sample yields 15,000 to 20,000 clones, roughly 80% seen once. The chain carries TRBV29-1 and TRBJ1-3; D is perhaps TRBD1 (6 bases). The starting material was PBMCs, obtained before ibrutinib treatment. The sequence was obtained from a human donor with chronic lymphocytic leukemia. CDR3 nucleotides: TGCAGCGTTGGCAGGGGTGGCACCATATATTTT. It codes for CSVGRGGTIYF.